Included here is one T cell receptor (beta chain) sequence, with context. Its antigen remains unidentified. TCRdb analysed the 5' RACE reads with MiXCR anew, one entry per CDR3 protein. This sample has around 50,000 distinct CDR3 sequences, with roughly 12% found just once. The sample comes from a study of early T cells in non-severe SARS-CoV-2 infection. Broader study findings: CD4 and private specificities were missed by VDJdb matching, which favored anti-spike CD8 responses.

The source of this sequence is an adult who was a healthcare worker with PCR-confirmed SARS-CoV-2 infection or an uninfected control (not recorded which). Sequences were obtained from whole blood.

The CDR3 nucleotides are TGTGCCAGCAGCACGGGACTAGTATACGAGCAGTACTTC. The encoded protein is CASSTGLVYEQYF. The V call is TRBV11-1, the J call TRBJ2-7, with 8 bases that match TRBD2. CDR3 length equals 13 residues. CDR1 SGHAT and CDR2 FQDESV come from the germline V gene (reference sequence). V gave up 5 bases and J gave up 4 bases; unmatched junction bases: 4.